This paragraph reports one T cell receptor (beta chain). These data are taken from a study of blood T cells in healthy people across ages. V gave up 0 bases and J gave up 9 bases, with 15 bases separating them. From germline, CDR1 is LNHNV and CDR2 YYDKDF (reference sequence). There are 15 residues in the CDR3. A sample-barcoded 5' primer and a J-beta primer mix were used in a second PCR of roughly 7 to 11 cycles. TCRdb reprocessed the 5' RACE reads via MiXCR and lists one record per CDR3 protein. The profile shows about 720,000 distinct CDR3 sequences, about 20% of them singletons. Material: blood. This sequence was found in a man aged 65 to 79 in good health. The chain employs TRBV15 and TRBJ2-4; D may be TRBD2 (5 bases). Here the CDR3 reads CATSRDWSSETIQYF. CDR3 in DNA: TGTGCCACCAGCAGAGATTGGAGTAGCGAAACCATTCAGTACTTC. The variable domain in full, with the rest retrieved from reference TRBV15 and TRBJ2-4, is DAMVIQNPRYQVTQFGKPVTLSCSQTLNHNVMYWYQQKSSQAPKLLFHYYDKDFNNEADTPDNFQSRRPNTSFCFLDIRSPGLGDTAMYLCATSRDWSSETIQYFGAGTRLSVL.